This T cell receptor beta chain is from a study of blood T cell repertoires in COVID-19. About the research overall: Some COVID-19 samples were acute and others convalescent; all came from the United States, Italy and Spain. The analysed material was cDNA or gDNA that came from T cells, B-cell-depleted T cells, or PBMCs.

Seattle patient enrollment occurred during active infection, with longitudinal follow-up thereafter. Authors' analysis steps: From reference gene primer amplification, estimates of nucleated cell counts were derived. Data came from immunoSEQ multiplex PCR; TCRdb stores just in-frame clones and leaves some out. V and J calls and clone size are given by that table; D and trimming were obtained from the DNA. Of 300,000 to 350,000 clones detected, about nine tenths appear once; the ten largest clones hold roughly 8.9%. Trimming removed 2 bases from V and 6 bases from J; junction bases left unmatched: 8. Germline V gene sequence: CDR1 SGHTA, CDR2 FQGTGA. The CDR3 is 16 residues long.

The chain recombines TRBV7-3 with TRBJ2-3, with TRBD2 identical over 10 bases. The clonotype originates from a man aged 25-45 years with COVID-19, enrolled during active disease. Sequencing was performed on peripheral blood. CDR3 DNA: TGTGCCAGCAGCTTAGCTCCTCTAGCGGGAGTTGATACGCAGTATTTT. Protein product: CASSLAPLAGVDTQYF.